Listed here is a single T cell receptor beta chain. No antigen is known for it. Relative to the germline gene, one junction end is altered; a read error may explain this. This entry is derived from a study of tumor-infiltrating lymphocytes in localized non-small cell lung cancer. Overall study: Patients included smokers and never-smokers with various histologies, some sampled after neoadjuvant chemotherapy.

Assay: immunoSEQ multiplex PCR; the TCRdb copy retains only in-frame clones and omits some. Of about 13,000 clones listed, about four fifths are singletons. Germline V gene lookup returns CDR1 ENHRY and CDR2 SYGVKD. The length of the CDR3 is 12 residues. Study results and limitations: Available tissue quantity limited TCR sequencing to a patient subset. IM1 and IM2 tumors showed no difference in T-cell fraction.

J is TRBJ2-3 and V is TRBV10-3; D is perhaps TRBD1 (6 bases). Material: lung tumor tissue. The source of this sequence is a human donor with non-small cell lung cancer. In DNA form, the CDR3 reads TGTGCCATCAGTGAGCAACAGGGTTTTCCTTACTTT. Amino acid sequence: CAISEQQGFPYF.